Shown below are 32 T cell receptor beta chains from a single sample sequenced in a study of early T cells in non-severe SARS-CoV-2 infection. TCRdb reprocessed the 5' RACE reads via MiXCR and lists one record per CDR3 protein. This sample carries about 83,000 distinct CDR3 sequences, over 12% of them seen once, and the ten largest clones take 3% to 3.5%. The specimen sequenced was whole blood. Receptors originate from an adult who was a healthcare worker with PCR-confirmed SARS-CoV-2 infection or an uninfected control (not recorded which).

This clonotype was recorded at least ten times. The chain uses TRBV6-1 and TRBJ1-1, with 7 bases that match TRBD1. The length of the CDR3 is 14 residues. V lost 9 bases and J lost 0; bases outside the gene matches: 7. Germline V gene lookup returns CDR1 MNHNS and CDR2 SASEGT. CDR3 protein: CASHRDSMNTEAFF. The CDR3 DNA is TGTGCCAGTCACCGGGACAGCATGAACACTGAAGCTTTCTTT.

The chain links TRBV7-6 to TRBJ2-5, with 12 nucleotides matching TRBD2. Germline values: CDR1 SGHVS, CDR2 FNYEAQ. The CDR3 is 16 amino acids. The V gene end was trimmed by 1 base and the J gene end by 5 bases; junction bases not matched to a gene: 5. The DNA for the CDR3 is TGTGCCAGCAGCTTAGAACTAGCGGGGGGTCAGGAGACCCAGTACTTC. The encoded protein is CASSLELAGGQETQYF.

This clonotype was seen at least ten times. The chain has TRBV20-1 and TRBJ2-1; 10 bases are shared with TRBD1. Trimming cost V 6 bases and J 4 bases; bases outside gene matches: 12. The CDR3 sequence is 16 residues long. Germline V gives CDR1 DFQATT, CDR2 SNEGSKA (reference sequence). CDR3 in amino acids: CSAPWVGTGVYNEQFF. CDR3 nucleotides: TGCAGTGCCCCCTGGGTCGGGACAGGGGTATACAATGAGCAGTTCTTC.

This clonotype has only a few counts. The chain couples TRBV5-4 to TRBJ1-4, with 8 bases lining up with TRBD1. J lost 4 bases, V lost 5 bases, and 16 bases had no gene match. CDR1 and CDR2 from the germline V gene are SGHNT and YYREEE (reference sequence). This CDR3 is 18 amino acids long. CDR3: CASSNRDRFPLYNEKLFF. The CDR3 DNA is TGTGCCAGCAGTAACCGGGACAGGTTCCCCCTGTATAATGAAAAACTGTTTTTT.

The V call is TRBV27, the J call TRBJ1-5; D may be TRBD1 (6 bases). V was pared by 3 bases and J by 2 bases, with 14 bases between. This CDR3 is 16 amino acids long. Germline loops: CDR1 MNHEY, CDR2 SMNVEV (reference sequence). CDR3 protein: CASSLWGADGNQPQHF. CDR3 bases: TGTGCCAGCAGTTTGTGGGGGGCTGATGGCAATCAGCCCCAGCATTTT.

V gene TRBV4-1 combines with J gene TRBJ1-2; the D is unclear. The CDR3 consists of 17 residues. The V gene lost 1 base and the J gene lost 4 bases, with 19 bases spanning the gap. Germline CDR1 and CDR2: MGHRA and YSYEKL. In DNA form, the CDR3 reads TGCGCCAGCAGCCAAGGCCCCTTCCAAGAGGGTAGCTATGGCTACACCTTC. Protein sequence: CASSQGPFQEGSYGYTF.

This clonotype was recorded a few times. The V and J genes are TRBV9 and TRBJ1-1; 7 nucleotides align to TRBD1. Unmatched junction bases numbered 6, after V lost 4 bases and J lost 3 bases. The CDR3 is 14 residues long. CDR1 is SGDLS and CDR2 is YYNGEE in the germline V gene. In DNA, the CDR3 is TGTGCCAGCAGCCCCCGGACAGGTGACACTGAAGCTTTCTTT. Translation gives CASSPRTGDTEAFF.

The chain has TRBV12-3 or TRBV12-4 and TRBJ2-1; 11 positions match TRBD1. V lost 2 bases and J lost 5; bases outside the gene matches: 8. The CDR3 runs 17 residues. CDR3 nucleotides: TGTGCCAGCAGTTTACGTTGGACAGGGGGCCTAAACAATGAGCAGTTCTTC. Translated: CASSLRWTGGLNNEQFF.

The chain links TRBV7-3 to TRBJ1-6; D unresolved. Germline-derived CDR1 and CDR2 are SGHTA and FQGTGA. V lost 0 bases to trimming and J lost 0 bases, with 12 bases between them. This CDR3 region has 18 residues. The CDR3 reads CASSLTSPSSSYNSPLHF. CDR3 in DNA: TGTGCCAGCAGCTTAACGTCACCCTCTAGCTCCTATAATTCACCCCTCCACTTT.

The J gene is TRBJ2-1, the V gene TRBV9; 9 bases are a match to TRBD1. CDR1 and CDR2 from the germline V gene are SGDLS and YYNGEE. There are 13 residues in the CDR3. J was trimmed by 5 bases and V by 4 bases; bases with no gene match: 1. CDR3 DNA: TGTGCCAGCAGCTGGACAGGGGACAATGAGCAGTTCTTC. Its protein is CASSWTGDNEQFF.

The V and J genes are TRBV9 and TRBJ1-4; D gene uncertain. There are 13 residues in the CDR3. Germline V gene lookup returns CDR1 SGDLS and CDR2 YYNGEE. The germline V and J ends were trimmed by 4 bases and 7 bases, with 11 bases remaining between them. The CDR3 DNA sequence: TGTGCCAGCAGCCCCTACGAGGGTGAAAAACTGTTTTTT. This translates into CASSPYEGEKLFF.

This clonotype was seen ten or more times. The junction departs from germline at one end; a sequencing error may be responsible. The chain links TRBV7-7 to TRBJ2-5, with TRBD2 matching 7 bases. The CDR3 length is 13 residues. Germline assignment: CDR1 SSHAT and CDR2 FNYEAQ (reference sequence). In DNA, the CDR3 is TGTGCTAGCAGCTTAGAGACTGGGGGGGACCAGTACTTC. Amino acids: CASSLETGGDQYF.

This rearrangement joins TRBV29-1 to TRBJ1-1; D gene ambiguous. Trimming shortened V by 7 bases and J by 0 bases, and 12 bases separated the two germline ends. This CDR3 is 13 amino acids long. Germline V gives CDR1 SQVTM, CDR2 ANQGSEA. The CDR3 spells CSGTVELNTEAFF. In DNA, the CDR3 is TGCAGCGGGACGGTTGAATTGAACACTGAAGCTTTCTTT.

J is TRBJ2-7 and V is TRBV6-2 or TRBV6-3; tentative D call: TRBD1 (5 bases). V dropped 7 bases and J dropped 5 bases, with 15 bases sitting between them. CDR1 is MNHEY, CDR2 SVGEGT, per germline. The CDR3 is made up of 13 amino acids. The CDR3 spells CASTTRLGDEQYF. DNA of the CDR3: TGTGCCAGCACAACTCGATTAGGGGACGAGCAGTACTTC.

CDR3 in DNA: TGCAGTGCTAACGGACAGGTTAACTCTGGGGCCAACGTCCTGACTTTC. It yields the protein CSANGQVNSGANVLTF. The V call is TRBV20-1, the J call TRBJ2-6, with 7 positions matching TRBD1. V lost 4 bases and J lost 0; bases outside the gene matches: 6. Germline-derived CDR1 and CDR2 are DFQATT and SNEGSKA (reference sequence). The CDR3 length is 16 residues.

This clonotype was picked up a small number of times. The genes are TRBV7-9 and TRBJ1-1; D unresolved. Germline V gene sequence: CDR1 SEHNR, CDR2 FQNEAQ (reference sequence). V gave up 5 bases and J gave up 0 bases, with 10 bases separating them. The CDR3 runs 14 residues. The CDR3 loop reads CASSLRTMNTEAFF. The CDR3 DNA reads TGTGCCAGCAGCCTACGTACCATGAACACTGAAGCTTTCTTT.

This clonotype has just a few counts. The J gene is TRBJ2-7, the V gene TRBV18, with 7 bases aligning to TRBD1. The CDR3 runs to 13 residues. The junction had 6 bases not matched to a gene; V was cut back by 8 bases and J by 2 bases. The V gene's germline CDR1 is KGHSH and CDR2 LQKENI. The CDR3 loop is CASQFGQAYEQYF. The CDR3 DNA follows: TGTGCCAGCCAATTCGGACAGGCCTACGAGCAGTACTTC. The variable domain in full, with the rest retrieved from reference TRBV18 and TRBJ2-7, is NAGVMQNPRHLVRRRGQEARLRCSPMKGHSHVYWYRQLPEEGLKFMVYLQKENIIDESGMPKERFSAEFPKEGPSILRIQQVVRGDSAAYFCASQFGQAYEQYFGPGTRLTVT.

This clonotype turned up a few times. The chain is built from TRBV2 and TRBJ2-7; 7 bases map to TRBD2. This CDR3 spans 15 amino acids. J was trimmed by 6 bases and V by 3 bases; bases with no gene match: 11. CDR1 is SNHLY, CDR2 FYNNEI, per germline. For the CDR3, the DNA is TGTGCCAGCAGTGATTTAGCGGGTGTGGTAGCCGAGCAGTACTTC. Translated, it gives CASSDLAGVVAEQYF.

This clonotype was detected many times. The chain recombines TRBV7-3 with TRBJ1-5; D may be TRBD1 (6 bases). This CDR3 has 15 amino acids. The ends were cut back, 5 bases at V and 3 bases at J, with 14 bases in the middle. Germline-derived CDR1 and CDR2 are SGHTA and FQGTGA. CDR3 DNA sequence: TGTGCCAGCAGCGGCGGCACAGGGTACAATCAGCCCCAGCATTTT. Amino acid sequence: CASSGGTGYNQPQHF. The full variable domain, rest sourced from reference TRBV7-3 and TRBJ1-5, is GAGVSQTPSNKVTEKGKYVELRCDPISGHTALYWYRQSLGQGPEFLIYFQGTGAADDSGLPNDRFFAVRPEGSVSTLKIQRTERGDSAVYLCASSGGTGYNQPQHFGDGTRLSIL.

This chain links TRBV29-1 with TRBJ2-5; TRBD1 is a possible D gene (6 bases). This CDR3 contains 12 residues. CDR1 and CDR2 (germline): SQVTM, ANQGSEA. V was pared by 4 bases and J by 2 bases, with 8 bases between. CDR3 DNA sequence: TGCAGCGTTGGCAGGGGACAAGAGACCCAGTACTTC. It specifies CSVGRGQETQYF.

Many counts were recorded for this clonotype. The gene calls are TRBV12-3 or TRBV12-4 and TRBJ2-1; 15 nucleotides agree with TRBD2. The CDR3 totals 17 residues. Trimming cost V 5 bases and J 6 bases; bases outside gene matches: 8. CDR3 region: CASSRTSGRAFGNEQFF. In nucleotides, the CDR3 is TGTGCCAGCAGTCGGACTAGCGGGAGGGCCTTCGGCAATGAGCAGTTCTTC.

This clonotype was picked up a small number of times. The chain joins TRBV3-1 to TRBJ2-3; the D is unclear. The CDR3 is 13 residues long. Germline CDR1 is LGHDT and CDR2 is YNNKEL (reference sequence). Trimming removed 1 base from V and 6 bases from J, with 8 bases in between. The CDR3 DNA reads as TGTGCCAGCAGCCAAGTACGGCGGGATACGCAGTATTTT. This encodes CASSQVRRDTQYF.

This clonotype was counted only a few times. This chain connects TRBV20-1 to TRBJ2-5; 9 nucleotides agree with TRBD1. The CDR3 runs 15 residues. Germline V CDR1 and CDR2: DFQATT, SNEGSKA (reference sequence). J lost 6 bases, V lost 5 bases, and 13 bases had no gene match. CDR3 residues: CSASPFRQGGKTQYF. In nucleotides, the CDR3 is TGCAGTGCTTCTCCTTTCCGACAGGGGGGAAAGACCCAGTACTTC.

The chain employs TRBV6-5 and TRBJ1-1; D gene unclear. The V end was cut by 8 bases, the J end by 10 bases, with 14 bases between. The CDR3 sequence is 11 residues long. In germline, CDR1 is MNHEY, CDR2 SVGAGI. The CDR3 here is CASSGQASAFF. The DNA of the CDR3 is TGTGCCAGCTCTGGGCAGGCATCAGCTTTCTTT.

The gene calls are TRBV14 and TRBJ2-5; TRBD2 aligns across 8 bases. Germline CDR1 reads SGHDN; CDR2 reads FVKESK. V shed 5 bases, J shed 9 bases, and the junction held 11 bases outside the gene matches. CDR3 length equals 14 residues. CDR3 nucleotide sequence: TGTGCCAGCAGCTCGGGACTAGTTAAGGGCGCCCAGTACTTC. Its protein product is CASSSGLVKGAQYF.

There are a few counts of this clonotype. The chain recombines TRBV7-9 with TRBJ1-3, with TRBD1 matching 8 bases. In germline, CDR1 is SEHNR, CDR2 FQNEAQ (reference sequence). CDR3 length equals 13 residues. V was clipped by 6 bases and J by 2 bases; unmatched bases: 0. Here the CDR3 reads CASRTGAGNTIYF. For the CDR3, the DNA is TGTGCCAGCAGGACAGGGGCTGGAAACACCATATATTTT.

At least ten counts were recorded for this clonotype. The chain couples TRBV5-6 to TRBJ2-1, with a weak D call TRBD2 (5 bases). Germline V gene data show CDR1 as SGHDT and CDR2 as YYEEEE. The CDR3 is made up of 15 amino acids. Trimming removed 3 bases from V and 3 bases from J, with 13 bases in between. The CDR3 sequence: CASSSWTGNYNEQFF. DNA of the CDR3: TGTGCCAGCAGCTCTTGGACGGGGAACTACAATGAGCAGTTCTTC.

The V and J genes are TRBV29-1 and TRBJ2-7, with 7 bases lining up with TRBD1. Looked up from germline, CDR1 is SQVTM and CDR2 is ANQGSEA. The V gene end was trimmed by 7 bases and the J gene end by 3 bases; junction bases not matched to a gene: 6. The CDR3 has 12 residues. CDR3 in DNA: TGCAGCGGATTGACAGGGAACTACGAGCAGTACTTC. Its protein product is CSGLTGNYEQYF.

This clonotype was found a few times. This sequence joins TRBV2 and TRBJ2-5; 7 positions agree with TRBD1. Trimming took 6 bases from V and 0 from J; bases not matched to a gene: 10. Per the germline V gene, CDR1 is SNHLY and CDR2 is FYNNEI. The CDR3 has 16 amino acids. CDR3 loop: CASRTLTGIYQETQYF. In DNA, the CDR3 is TGTGCCAGCAGAACTTTGACAGGGATTTACCAAGAGACCCAGTACTTC.

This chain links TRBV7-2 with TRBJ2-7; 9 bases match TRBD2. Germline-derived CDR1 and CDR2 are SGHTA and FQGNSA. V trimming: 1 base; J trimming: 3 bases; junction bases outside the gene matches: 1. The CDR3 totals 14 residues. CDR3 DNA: TGTGCCAGCAGCTTAGTGCGGGAGGGCTACGAGCAGTACTTC. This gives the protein CASSLVREGYEQYF. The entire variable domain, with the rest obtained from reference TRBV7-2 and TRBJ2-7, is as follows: GAGVSQSPSNKVTEKGKDVELRCDPISGHTALYWYRQSLGQGLEFLIYFQGNSAPDKSGLPSDRFSAERTGGSVSTLTIQRTQQEDSAVYLCASSLVREGYEQYFGPGTRLTVT.

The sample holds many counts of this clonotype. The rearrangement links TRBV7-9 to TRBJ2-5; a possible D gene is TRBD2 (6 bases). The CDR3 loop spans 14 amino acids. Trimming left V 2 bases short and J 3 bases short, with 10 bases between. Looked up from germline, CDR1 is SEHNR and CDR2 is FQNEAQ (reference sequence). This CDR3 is CASSLLTGEETQYF. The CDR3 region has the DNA TGTGCCAGCAGCTTATTGACGGGAGAAGAGACCCAGTACTTC. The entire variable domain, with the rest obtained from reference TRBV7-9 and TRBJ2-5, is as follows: DTGVSQNPRHKITKRGQNVTFRCDPISEHNRLYWYRQTLGQGPEFLTYFQNEAQLEKSRLLSDRFSAERPKGSFSTLEIQRTEQGDSAMYLCASSLLTGEETQYFGPGTRLLVL.

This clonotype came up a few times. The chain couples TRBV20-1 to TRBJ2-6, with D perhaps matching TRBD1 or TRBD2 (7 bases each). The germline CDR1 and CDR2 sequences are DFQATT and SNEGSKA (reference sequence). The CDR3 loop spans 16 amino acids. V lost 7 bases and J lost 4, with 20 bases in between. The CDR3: CSDRGGGPPGANVLTF. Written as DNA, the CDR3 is TGCAGTGACAGGGGCGGGGGTCCGCCAGGGGCCAACGTCCTGACTTTC.